This T cell receptor (beta chain) was sequenced in a study of blood T cells in healthy people across ages. Notes on the study in general: No one knew whether donors had CMV, which possibly confounded expanded clonotype changes.

The germline gives CDR1 LGHNA, CDR2 YNFKEQ. CDR3 length: 13 amino acids. V gave up 0 bases and J gave up 12 bases, with 14 bases separating them. Using a J-beta primer mix together with a sample-barcoded 5' primer, a second PCR was run for about 6 to 12 cycles. The authors tagged each cDNA molecule using a template-switch adaptor with 12 random nucleotides. One entry per CDR3 protein, called by TCRdb with MiXCR from the 5' RACE reads. The table records fewer than 900,000 distinct CDR3 sequences, about 36% of them present only once. Per sample, a minimum of 7 million PBMCs were isolated. On this clonotype: The antigen remains unidentified.

The sample was blood. The origin of this receptor is a man between 18 and 29 years old in good health. This rearrangement joins TRBV4-2 to TRBJ1-1; unclear D gene. The CDR3 is CASSQEIQSEPFF. CDR3 DNA sequence: TGTGCCAGCAGCCAAGAAATTCAAAGCGAACCTTTCTTT.